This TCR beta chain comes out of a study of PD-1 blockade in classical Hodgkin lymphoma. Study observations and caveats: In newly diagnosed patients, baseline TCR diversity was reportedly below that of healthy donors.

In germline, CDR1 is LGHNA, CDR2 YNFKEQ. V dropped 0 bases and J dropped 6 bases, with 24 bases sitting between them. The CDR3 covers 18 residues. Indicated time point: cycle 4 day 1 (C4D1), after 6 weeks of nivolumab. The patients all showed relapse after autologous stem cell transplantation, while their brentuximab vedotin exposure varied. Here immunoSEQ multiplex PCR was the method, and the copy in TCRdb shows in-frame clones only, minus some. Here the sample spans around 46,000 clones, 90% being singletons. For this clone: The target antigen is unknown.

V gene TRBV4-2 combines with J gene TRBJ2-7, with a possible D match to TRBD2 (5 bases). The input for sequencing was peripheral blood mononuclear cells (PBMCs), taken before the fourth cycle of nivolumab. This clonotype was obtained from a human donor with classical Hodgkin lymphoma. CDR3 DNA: TGTGCCAGCAGCCAAGATCAAAGAGGATTGGCGGGTTCCCGCGAGCAGTACTTC. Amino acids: CASSQDQRGLAGSREQYF.